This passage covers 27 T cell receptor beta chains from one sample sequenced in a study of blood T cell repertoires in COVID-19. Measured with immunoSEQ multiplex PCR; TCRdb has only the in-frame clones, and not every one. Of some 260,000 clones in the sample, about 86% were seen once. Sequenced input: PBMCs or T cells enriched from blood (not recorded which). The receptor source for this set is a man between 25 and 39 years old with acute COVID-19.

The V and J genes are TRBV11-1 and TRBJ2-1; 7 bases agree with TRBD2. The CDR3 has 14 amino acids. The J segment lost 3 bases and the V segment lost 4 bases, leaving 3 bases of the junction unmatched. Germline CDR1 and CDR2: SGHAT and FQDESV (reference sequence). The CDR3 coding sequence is TGTGCCAGCAGCTCTCCGGGAGGCTACAATGAGCAGTTCTTC. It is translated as CASSSPGGYNEQFF. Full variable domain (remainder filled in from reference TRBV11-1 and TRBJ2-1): EAEVAQSPRYKITEKSQAVAFWCDPISGHATLYWYRQILGQGPELLVQFQDESVVDDSQLPKDRFSAERLKGVDSTLKIQPAELGDSAMYLCASSSPGGYNEQFFGPGTRLTVL.

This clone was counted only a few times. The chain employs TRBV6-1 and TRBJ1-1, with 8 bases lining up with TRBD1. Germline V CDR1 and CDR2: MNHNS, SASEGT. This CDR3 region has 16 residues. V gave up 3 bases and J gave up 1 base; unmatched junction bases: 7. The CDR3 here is CASSDLSGQGNTEAFF. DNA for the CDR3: TGTGCCAGCAGTGATCTCTCCGGACAGGGGAACACTGAAGCTTTCTTT.

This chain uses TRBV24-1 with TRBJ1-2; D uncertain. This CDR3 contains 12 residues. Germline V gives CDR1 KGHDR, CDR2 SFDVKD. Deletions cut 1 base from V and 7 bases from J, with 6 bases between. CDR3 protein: CATSDFSFGYTF. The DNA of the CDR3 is TGTGCCACCAGTGATTTTTCGTTTGGCTACACCTTC.

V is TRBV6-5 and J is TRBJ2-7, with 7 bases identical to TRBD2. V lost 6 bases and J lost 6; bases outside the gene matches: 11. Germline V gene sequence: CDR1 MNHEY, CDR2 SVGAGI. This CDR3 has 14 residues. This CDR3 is CASSRLRGSIEQYV. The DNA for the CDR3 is TGTGCCAGCAGCCGCCTGCGGGGGTCCATCGAGCAGTACGTC.

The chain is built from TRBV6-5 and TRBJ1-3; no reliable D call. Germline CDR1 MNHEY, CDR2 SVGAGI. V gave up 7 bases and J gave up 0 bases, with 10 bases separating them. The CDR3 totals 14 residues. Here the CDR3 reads CASKPGSSGNTIYF. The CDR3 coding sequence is TGTGCCAGCAAACCCGGGAGCTCTGGAAACACCATATATTTT.

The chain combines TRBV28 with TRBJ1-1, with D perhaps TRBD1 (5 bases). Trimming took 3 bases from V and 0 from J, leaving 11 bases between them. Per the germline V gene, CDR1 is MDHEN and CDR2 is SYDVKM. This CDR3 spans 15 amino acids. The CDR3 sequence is CASSFIDSLNTEAFF. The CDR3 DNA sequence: TGTGCCAGCAGTTTTATCGACAGCTTGAACACTGAAGCTTTCTTT.

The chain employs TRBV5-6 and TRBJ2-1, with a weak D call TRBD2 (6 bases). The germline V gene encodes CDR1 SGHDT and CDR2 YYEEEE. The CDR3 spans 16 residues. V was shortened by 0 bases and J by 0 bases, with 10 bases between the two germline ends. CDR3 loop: CASSLEAGSSYNEQFF. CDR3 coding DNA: TGTGCCAGCAGCTTGGAGGCGGGGAGCTCCTACAATGAGCAGTTCTTC.

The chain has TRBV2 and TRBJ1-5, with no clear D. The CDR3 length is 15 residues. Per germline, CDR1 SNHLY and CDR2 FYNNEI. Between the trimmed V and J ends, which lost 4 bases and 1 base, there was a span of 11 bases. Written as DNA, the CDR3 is TGTGCCAGCAGTGTCGGTGACTTGAGCAATCAGCCCCAGCATTTT. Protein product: CASSVGDLSNQPQHF.

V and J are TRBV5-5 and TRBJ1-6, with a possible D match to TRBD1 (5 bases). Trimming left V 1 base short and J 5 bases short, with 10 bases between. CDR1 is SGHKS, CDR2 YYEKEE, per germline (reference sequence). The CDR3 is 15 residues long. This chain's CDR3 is CASSLWAGNNSPLHF. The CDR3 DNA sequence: TGTGCCAGCAGCTTGTGGGCAGGGAATAATTCACCCCTCCACTTT.

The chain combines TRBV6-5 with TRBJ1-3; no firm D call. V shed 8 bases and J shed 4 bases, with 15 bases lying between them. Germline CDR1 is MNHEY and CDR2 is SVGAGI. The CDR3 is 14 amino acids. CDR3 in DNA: TGTGCCAGCTTCGCCCTCGGAGCAGGAAACACCATATATTTT. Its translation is CASFALGAGNTIYF.

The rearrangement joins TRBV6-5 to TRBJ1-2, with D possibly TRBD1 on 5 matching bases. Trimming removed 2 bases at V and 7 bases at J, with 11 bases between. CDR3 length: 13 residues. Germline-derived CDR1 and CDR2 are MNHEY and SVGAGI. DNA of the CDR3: TGTGCCAGCAGTTACCGGTCAGGGTCTGGCTACACCTTC. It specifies CASSYRSGSGYTF.

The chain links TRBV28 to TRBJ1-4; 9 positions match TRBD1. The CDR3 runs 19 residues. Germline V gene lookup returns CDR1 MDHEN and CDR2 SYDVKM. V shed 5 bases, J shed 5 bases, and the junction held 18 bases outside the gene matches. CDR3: CASSAFRDRDLRVNEKLFF. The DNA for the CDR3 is TGTGCCAGCAGTGCTTTCCGGGACAGGGACCTAAGGGTAAATGAAAAACTGTTTTTT.

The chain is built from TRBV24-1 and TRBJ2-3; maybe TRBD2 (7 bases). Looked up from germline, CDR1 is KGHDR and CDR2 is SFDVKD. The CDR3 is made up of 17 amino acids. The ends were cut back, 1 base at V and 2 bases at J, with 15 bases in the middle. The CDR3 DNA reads TGTGCCACCAGTGATTTACGAGGGGGGGGCCCCACAGATACGCAGTATTTT. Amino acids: CATSDLRGGGPTDTQYF.

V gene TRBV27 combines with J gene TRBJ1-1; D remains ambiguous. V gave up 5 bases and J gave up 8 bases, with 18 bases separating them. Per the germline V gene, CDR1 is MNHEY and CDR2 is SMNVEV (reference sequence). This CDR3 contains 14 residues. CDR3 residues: CASSERRAYLEAFF. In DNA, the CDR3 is TGTGCCAGCAGTGAGAGGAGGGCGTACTTAGAAGCTTTCTTT.

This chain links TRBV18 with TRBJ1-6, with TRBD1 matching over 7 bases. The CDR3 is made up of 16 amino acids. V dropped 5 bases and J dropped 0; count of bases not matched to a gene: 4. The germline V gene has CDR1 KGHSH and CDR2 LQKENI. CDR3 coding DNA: TGTGCCAGCTCAGGAAACAGGGGCTCCTATAATTCACCCCTCCACTTT. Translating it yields CASSGNRGSYNSPLHF.

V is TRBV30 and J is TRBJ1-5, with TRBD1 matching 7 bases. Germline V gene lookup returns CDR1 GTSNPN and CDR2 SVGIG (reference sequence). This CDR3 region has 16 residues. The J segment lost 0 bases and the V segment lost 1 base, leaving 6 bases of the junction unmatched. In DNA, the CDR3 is TGTGCCTGGAGTGCCTCGACAGGGCGTAGCAATCAGCCCCAGCATTTT. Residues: CAWSASTGRSNQPQHF. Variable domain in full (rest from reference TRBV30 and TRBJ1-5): SQTIHQWPATLVQPVGSPLSLECTVEGTSNPNLYWYRQAAGRGLQLLFYSVGIGQISSEVPQNLSASRPQDRQFILSSKKLLLSDSGFYLCAWSASTGRSNQPQHFGDGTRLSIL.

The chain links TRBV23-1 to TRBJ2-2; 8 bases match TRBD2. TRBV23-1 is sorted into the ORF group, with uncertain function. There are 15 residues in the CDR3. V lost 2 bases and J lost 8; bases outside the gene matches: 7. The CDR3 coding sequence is TGCGCCAGCAGTCAACGAGCGGGGGACCCGGGGGAGCTGTTTTTT. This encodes CASSQRAGDPGELFF.

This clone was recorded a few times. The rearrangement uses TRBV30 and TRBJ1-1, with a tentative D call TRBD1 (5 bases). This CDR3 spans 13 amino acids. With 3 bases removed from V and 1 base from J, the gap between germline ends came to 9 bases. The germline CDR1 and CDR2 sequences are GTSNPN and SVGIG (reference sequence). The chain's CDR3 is CAWSRDRNTEAFF. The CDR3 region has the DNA TGTGCCTGGAGCAGAGACAGGAACACTGAAGCTTTCTTT.

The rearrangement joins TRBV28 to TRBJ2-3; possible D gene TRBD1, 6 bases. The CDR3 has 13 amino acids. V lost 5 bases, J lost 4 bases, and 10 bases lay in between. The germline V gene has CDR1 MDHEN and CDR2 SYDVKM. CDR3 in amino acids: CASSRGTADTQYF. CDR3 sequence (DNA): TGTGCCAGCAGTAGGGGGACCGCAGATACGCAGTATTTT.

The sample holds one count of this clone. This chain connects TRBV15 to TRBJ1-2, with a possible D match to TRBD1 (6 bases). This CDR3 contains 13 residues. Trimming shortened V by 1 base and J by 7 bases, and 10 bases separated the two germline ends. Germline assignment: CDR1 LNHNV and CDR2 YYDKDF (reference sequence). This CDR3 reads CATSRAGGLGYTF. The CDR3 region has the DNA TGTGCCACCAGCAGAGCGGGGGGGCTTGGCTACACCTTC.

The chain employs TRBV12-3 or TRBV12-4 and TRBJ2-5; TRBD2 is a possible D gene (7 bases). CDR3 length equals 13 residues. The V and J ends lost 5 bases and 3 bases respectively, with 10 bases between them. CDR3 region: CASSGGAEETQYF. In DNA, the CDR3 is TGTGCCAGCAGTGGGGGGGCAGAAGAGACCCAGTACTTC.

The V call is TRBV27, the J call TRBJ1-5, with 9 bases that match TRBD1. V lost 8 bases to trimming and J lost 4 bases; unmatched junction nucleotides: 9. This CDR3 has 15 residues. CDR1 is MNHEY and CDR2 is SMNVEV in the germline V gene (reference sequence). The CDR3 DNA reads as TGTGCCAGCCCCAGGTACAGGGGGCGGAATCAGCCCCAGCATTTT. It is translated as CASPRYRGRNQPQHF.

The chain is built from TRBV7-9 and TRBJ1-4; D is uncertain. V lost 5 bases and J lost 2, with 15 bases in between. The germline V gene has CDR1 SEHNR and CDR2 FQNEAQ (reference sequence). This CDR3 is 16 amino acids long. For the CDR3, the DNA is TGTGCCAGCAGCAAGATTGGTGGAGCCACTAATGAAAAACTGTTTTTT. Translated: CASSKIGGATNEKLFF. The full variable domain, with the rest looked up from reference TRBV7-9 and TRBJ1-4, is DTGVSQNPRHKITKRGQNVTFRCDPISEHNRLYWYRQTLGQGPEFLTYFQNEAQLEKSRLLSDRFSAERPKGSFSTLEIQRTEQGDSAMYLCASSKIGGATNEKLFFGSGTQLSVL.

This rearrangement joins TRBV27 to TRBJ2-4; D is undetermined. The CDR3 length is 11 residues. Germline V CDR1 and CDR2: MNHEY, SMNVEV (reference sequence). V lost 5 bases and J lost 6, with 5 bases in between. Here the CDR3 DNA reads TGTGCCAGCAGTCTCGGAAACATTCAGTACTTC. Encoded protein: CASSLGNIQYF.

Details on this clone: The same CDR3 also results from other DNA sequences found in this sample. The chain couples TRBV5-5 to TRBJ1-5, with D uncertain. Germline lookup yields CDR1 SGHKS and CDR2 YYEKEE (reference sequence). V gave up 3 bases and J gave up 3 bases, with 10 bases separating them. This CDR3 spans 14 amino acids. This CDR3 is CASSSVLSNQPQHF. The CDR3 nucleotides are TGTGCCAGCAGCTCTGTTCTTTCCAATCAGCCCCAGCATTTT. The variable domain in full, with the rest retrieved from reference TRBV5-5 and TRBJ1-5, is DAGVTQSPTHLIKTRGQQVTLRCSPISGHKSVSWYQQVLGQGPQFIFQYYEKEERGRGNFPDRFSARQFPNYSSELNVNALLLGDSALYLCASSSVLSNQPQHFGDGTRLSIL.

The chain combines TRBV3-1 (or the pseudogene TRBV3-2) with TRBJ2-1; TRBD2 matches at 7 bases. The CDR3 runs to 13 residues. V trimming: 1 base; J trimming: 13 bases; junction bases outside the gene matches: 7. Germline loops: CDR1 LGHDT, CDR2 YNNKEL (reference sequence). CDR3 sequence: CASSQGGGKEQFF. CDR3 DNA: TGTGCCAGCAGCCAAGGGGGGGGAAAGGAACAGTTCTTC.

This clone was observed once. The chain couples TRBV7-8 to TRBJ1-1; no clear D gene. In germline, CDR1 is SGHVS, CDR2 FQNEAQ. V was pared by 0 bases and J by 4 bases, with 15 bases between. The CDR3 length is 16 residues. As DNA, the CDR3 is TGTGCCAGCAGCTTAGCGCGCAGCGTGTATGGCACTGAAGCTTTCTTT. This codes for CASSLARSVYGTEAFF.